These 23 T cell receptor beta chains originate from one sample sequenced in a study of blood T cell repertoires in COVID-19. Sequencing used immunoSEQ multiplex PCR; TCRdb keeps in-frame clones, though not all of them. Among under 200,000 clones listed, around 80% were seen once. The source material was PBMCs or T cells enriched from blood (not recorded which). These receptors were collected from a woman aged 60 to 75 who had recovered from COVID-19.

The rearrangement joins TRBV29-1 to TRBJ2-1; D gene uncertain. Deletions cut 2 bases from V and 15 bases from J, with 14 bases between. The CDR3 runs 11 residues. In germline, CDR1 is SQVTM, CDR2 ANQGSEA. The CDR3 DNA follows: TGCAGCGTTGAAACGACGCGGCAATGGTTCTTC. Residues: CSVETTRQWFF.

This CDR3 reads CASSDERGGTDTQYF. CDR3 bases: TGTGCCAGCAGTGATGAGCGGGGGGGCACAGATACGCAGTATTTT. The rearrangement joins TRBV2 to TRBJ2-3; 9 positions match TRBD2. The CDR3 length is 15 residues. V was clipped by 3 bases and J by 1 base; unmatched bases: 2. Looked up from germline, CDR1 is SNHLY and CDR2 is FYNNEI.

The chain uses TRBV5-1 and TRBJ2-5; 10 bases line up with TRBD2. The germline CDR1 and CDR2 sequences are SGHRS and YFSETQ. The V gene end was trimmed by 0 bases and the J gene end by 3 bases; junction bases not matched to a gene: 8. The CDR3 loop spans 17 amino acids. CDR3 protein: CASSLGYRGTSEETQYF. CDR3 DNA sequence: TGCGCCAGCAGCTTGGGATACAGGGGGACTAGCGAAGAGACCCAGTACTTC. The complete variable domain, with remaining parts taken from reference TRBV5-1 and TRBJ2-5, reads KAGVTQTPRYLIKTRGQQVTLSCSPISGHRSVSWYQQTPGQGLQFLFEYFSETQRNKGNFPGRFSGRQFSNSRSEMNVSTLELGDSALYLCASSLGYRGTSEETQYFGPGTRLLVL.

Worth noting for this clone: The identical CDR3 is also encoded by other nucleotide sequences in the sample. The chain uses TRBV18 and TRBJ1-1, with D perhaps matching TRBD1 (5 bases). Germline CDR1 and CDR2: KGHSH and LQKENI. The V gene lost 3 bases and the J gene lost 5 bases, with 13 bases spanning the gap. The CDR3 is 14 residues long. In DNA, the CDR3 is TGTGCCAGCTCACCGGGTCAGGGAGGGACTGAAGCTTTCTTT. Its protein is CASSPGQGGTEAFF.

The CDR3 is CASSKFSYGYTF. DNA of the CDR3: TGTGCCAGCAGCAAATTTAGCTATGGCTACACCTTC. The genes are TRBV21-1 and TRBJ1-2. TRBV21-1 is tagged as a pseudogene. The CDR3 runs to 12 residues.

The rearrangement links TRBV14 to TRBJ1-1; no clear D. This CDR3 is 13 amino acids long. Germline V gives CDR1 SGHDN, CDR2 FVKESK. Trimming removed 3 bases at V and 10 bases at J, with 15 bases between. This chain's CDR3 is CASSHTRKEGAFF. CDR3 DNA: TGTGCCAGCAGCCATACGCGGAAGGAGGGAGCTTTCTTT.

The chain uses TRBV11-2 and TRBJ2-3; D is unclear. This CDR3 has 17 residues. V lost 7 bases, J lost 4 bases, and 24 bases lay in between. CDR1 and CDR2 from the germline V gene are SGHAT and FQNNGV. CDR3 region: CASNRRPSTTWSDTQYF. The CDR3 DNA is TGTGCCAGCAACCGAAGGCCCTCTACGACTTGGTCAGATACGCAGTATTTT.

V gene TRBV3-1 (or the pseudogene TRBV3-2) combines with J gene TRBJ1-2, with a tentative D call TRBD1 (5 bases). V was pared by 2 bases and J by 11 bases, with 18 bases between. The CDR3 has 14 amino acids. Germline-derived CDR1 and CDR2 are LGHDT and YNNKEL (reference sequence). CDR3 coding DNA: TGTGCCAGCAGCCAATCCGGGACTCGACAAAGATACACCTTC. This translates into CASSQSGTRQRYTF.

This sequence joins TRBV5-4 and TRBJ2-7, with a possible D match to TRBD2 (6 bases). The V gene lost 0 bases and the J gene lost 1 base, with 11 bases spanning the gap. The CDR3 loop spans 15 amino acids. The germline V gene encodes CDR1 SGHNT and CDR2 YYREEE (reference sequence). The CDR3: CASSLAGGESYEQYF. As DNA, the CDR3 is TGTGCCAGCAGCTTGGCCGGCGGGGAGTCCTACGAGCAGTACTTC.

Concerning this clone: Additional DNA sequences in this sample encode the identical CDR3. The chain carries TRBV6-5 and TRBJ1-2; D unresolved. The CDR3 has 13 amino acids. The V gene lost 0 bases and the J gene lost 4 bases, with 6 bases spanning the gap. The germline V gene has CDR1 MNHEY and CDR2 SVGAGI. This CDR3 reads CASSYSLRYGYTF. The CDR3 DNA sequence: TGTGCCAGCAGTTACTCGTTGCGCTATGGCTACACCTTC.

The chain has TRBV19 and TRBJ2-2; 9 bases match TRBD1. The CDR3 consists of 15 residues. The germline gives CDR1 LNHDA, CDR2 SQIVND (reference sequence). Trimming removed 7 bases from V and 10 bases from J; junction bases left unmatched: 13. The DNA for the CDR3 is TGTGCCAGTATCGAATCGGGACAGGGTCCGTCGGAGCTGTTTTTT. Its translation is CASIESGQGPSELFF.

This clone has more than one count but fewer than ten. The genes are TRBV3-1 (or the pseudogene TRBV3-2) and TRBJ1-1; possible D gene TRBD1, 6 bases. This CDR3 has 13 amino acids. Germline values: CDR1 LGHDT, CDR2 YNNKEL (reference sequence). V was trimmed by 0 bases and J by 11 bases, leaving 13 bases between them. The CDR3: CASSQEGRGPAFF. In DNA form, the CDR3 reads TGTGCCAGCAGCCAAGAAGGCAGGGGACCGGCTTTCTTT.

The V call is TRBV4-1, the J call TRBJ1-2, with D maybe TRBD1 (6 bases). This CDR3 spans 15 amino acids. The germline V gene encodes CDR1 MGHRA and CDR2 YSYEKL. V lost 0 bases to trimming and J lost 4 bases, with 12 bases between them. Here the CDR3 reads CASSQDGGLLYGYTF. The DNA of the CDR3 is TGCGCCAGCAGCCAAGACGGGGGGCTCCTCTATGGCTACACCTTC.

The chain carries TRBV19 and TRBJ2-7; D may be TRBD2 (6 bases). CDR1 and CDR2 (germline): LNHDA, SQIVND (reference sequence). This CDR3 contains 14 residues. V shed 5 bases and J shed 6 bases, with 17 bases lying between them. The CDR3 is CASSAGRAQGEQYF. The DNA for the CDR3 is TGTGCCAGTAGTGCGGGACGGGCCCAGGGCGAGCAGTACTTC.

The V gene is TRBV11-2, the J gene TRBJ1-4; 8 bases line up with TRBD1. The J segment lost 3 bases and the V segment lost 4 bases, leaving 4 bases of the junction unmatched. The length of the CDR3 is 15 residues. Per germline, CDR1 SGHAT and CDR2 FQNNGV. The chain's CDR3 is CASSSQGAPNEKLFF. The CDR3 DNA reads TGTGCCAGCAGCTCCCAGGGGGCACCTAATGAAAAACTGTTTTTT.

The table lists this clone with a count of one. The chain carries TRBV6-6 and TRBJ1-3, with TRBD1 as a possible D gene (6 bases). Trimming left V 10 bases short and J 0 bases short, with 16 bases between. Germline V gene data show CDR1 as MNHNY and CDR2 as SVGAGI (reference sequence). The CDR3 is made up of 15 amino acids. CDR3 nucleotides: TGTGCCACCAGGGACGGCAGGGGCTCTGGAAACACCATATATTTT. It specifies CATRDGRGSGNTIYF.

The rearrangement links TRBV5-8 to TRBJ2-3; maybe TRBD2 (7 bases). The CDR3 runs 15 residues. Trimming took off 0 bases at V and 4 bases at J, with 12 bases between the two ends. Germline lookup yields CDR1 SGHTS and CDR2 YDEGEE. The CDR3 nucleotides read TGTGCCAGCAGCTTGGCGCGGGGGCGGTCAGATACGCAGTATTTT. Its protein product is CASSLARGRSDTQYF.

This clone was seen a handful of times. The rearrangement uses TRBV9 and TRBJ2-2; 10 bases line up with TRBD1. Germline trimming cut 4 bases from V and 4 bases from J; bases unmatched to any gene: 4. The CDR3 has 15 residues. CDR1 and CDR2 (germline): SGDLS, YYNGEE. CDR3 sequence (DNA): TGTGCCAGCAGCCCAGGACAGGGGGGCACCGGGGAGCTGTTTTTT. Encoded protein: CASSPGQGGTGELFF.

This clone was seen more than once but under ten times. The chain carries TRBV29-1 and TRBJ1-4, with TRBD1 identical over 7 bases. V shed 6 bases, J shed 0 bases, and the junction held 10 bases outside the gene matches. Germline-derived CDR1 and CDR2 are SQVTM and ANQGSEA. CDR3 size: 16 residues. The CDR3 protein is CSVQDRTHATNEKLFF. CDR3 in DNA: TGCAGCGTCCAGGACAGGACCCATGCAACTAATGAAAAACTGTTTTTT.

The rearrangement uses TRBV5-4 and TRBJ1-2; D is possibly TRBD1 (6 bases). CDR3 size: 15 residues. Germline CDR1 reads SGHNT; CDR2 reads YYREEE (reference sequence). Trimming stripped 0 bases from V and 5 bases from J, with 14 bases between. The CDR3, as DNA: TGTGCCAGCAGCTTGGGGTTCGCCAGGGGATATGGCTACACCTTC. Its protein product is CASSLGFARGYGYTF.

CDR3 sequence (DNA): TGTGCCAGCAGCTTTGGCGGGGGAGCCTACGAGCAGTACTTC. It translates to CASSFGGGAYEQYF. The chain couples TRBV7-2 to TRBJ2-7; 7 nucleotides align to TRBD2. The length of the CDR3 is 14 residues. V was clipped by 3 bases and J by 2 bases; unmatched bases: 4. Germline lookup yields CDR1 SGHTA and CDR2 FQGNSA. Full variable domain (missing parts from reference TRBV7-2 and TRBJ2-7): GAGVSQSPSNKVTEKGKDVELRCDPISGHTALYWYRQSLGQGLEFLIYFQGNSAPDKSGLPSDRFSAERTGGSVSTLTIQRTQQEDSAVYLCASSFGGGAYEQYFGPGTRLTVT.

This chain uses TRBV27 with TRBJ1-1, with D perhaps matching TRBD1 (5 bases). The CDR3 is 14 residues long. Germline V gene sequence: CDR1 MNHEY, CDR2 SMNVEV (reference sequence). The V and J ends lost 3 bases and 4 bases respectively, with 12 bases between them. Here the CDR3 reads CASSFGRGSTEAFF. The CDR3, as DNA: TGTGCCAGCAGTTTTGGGAGGGGTAGCACTGAAGCTTTCTTT.

The chain has TRBV6-4 and TRBJ2-2; D remains unclear. The germline CDR1 and CDR2 sequences are MRHNA and SNTAGT. The V end lost 6 bases, the J end lost 2 bases, and 10 bases lay between the germline ends. The CDR3 consists of 14 residues. The CDR3 region has the DNA TGTGCCAGCAGCCCTGTCCCCAACACCGGGGAGCTGTTTTTT. This gives the protein CASSPVPNTGELFF.